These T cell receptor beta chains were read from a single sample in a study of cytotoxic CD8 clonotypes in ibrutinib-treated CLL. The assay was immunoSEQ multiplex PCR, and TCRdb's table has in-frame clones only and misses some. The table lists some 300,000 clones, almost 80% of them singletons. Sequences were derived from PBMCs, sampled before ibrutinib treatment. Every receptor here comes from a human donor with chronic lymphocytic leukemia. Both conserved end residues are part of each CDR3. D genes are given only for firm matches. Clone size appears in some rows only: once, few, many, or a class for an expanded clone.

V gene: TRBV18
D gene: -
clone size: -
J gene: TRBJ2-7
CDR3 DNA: TGTGCCAGCTCACCCCTGCGGGATTCCTCCGAGCAGTACTTC
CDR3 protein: CASSPLRDSSEQYF

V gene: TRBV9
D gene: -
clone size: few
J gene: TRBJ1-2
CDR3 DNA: TGTGCCAGCAGCGCAGACTATGGCTACACCTTC
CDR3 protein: CASSADYGYTF

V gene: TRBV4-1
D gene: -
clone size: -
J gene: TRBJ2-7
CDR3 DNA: TGCGCCAGCAGCCAAGATGAGGGAGCCCCCTCCTACGAGCAGTACTTC
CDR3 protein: CASSQDEGAPSYEQYF

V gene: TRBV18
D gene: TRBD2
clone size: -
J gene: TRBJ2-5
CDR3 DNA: TGTGCCAGCTCACCACGCCCCAGCGGGAGGGAAGAGACCCAGTACTTC
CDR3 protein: CASSPRPSGREETQYF

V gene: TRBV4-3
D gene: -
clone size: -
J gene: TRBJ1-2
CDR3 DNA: TGCGCCAGCAGCCAAGATAGGACGGTGCTTTATGGCTACACCTTC
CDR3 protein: CASSQDRTVLYGYTF

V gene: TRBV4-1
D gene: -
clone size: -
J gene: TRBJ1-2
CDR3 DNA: TGCGCCAGCAGCCGGCCGGACAGTAGAGTTTATGGCTACACCTTC
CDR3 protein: CASSRPDSRVYGYTF

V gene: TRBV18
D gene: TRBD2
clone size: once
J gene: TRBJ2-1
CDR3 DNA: TGTGCCAGCTATACCGGGACTAGCGGGGAGAGCTACAATGAGCAGTTCTTC
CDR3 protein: CASYTGTSGESYNEQFF

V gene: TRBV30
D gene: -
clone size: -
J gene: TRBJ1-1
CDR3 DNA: TGTGCCTGGAGGGGGGGGAACACTGAAGCTTTCTTT
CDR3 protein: CAWRGGNTEAFF

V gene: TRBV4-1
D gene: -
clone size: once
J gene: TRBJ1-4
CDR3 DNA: TGCGCCAGCAGCCAAGAATTAGGGAGGGCCTCCGAAAAACTGTTTTTT
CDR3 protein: CASSQELGRASEKLFF

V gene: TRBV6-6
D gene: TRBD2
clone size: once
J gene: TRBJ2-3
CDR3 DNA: TGTGCCAGCAGTCCCCTAGCGGGAGCTAAAGATACGCAGTATTTT
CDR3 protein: CASSPLAGAKDTQYF

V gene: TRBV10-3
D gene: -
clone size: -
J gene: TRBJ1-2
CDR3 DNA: TGTGCCACTACCGGACCCCTTCTAGGCTACACCTTC
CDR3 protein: CATTGPLLGYTF

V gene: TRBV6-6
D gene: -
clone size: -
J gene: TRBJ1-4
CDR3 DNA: TGTGCCAGCAGTTACGAAGGCTTCAGGCAACTGTTTTTT
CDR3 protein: CASSYEGFRQLFF

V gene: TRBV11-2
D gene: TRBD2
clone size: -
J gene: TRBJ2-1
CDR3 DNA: TGTGCCAGCAGCCTCCAAGCGGGAGGGCAACGGCAGTTCTTC
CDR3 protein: CASSLQAGGQRQFF

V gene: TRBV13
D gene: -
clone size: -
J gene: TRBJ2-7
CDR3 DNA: TGTGCCAGCAGCTTTCTTGGCTCCTACGAGCAGTACTTC
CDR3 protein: CASSFLGSYEQYF

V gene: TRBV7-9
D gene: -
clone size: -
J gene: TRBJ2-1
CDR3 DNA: TGTGCCAGCAGCTTAGCGGGCGACTCGTACAATGAGCAGTTCTTC
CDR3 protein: CASSLAGDSYNEQFF

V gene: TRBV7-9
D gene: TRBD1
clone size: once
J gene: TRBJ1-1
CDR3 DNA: TGTGCCAGCAGCTCCAACTTTGGACAGGACGGGCTGAACACTGAAGCTTTCTTT
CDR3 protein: CASSSNFGQDGLNTEAFF

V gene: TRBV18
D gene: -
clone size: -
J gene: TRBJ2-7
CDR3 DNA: TGTGCCAGCTCACCAGCTAGCCGAAACTACGAGCAGTACTTC
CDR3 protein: CASSPASRNYEQYF

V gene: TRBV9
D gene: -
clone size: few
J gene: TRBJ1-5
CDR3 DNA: TGTGCCAGCAGCGCGACATATAGCAATCAGCCCCAGCATTTT
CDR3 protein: CASSATYSNQPQHF

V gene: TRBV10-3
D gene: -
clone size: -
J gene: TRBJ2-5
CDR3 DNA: TGTGCCATCAGTGAGTCATGGGCGACGGGCAACCAAGAGACCCAGTACTTC
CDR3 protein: CAISESWATGNQETQYF

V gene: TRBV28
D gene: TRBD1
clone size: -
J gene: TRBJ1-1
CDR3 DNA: TGTGCCAGCCAGGGGGTCAGAACTGAAGCTTTCTTT
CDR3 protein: CASQGVRTEAFF

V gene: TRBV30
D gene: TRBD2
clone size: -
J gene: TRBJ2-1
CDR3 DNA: TGTGCCTGGAGTAAGCGGGAGGATGAGCAGTTCTTC
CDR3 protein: CAWSKREDEQFF

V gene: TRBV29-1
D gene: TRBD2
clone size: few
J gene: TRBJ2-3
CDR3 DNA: TGCAGCGGCGGACTAGCGGGTACGGATACGCAGTATTTT
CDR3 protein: CSGGLAGTDTQYF

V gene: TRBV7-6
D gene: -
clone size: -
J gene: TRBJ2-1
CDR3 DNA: TGTGCCAGCAGCTTAGGGGGGCCCCAGAATTACAATGAGCAGTTCTTC
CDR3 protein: CASSLGGPQNYNEQFF

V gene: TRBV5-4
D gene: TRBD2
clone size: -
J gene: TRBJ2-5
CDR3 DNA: TGTGCCAGCACTCGGACTAGCGGGAGGAGGGAGACCCAGTACTTC
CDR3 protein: CASTRTSGRRETQYF

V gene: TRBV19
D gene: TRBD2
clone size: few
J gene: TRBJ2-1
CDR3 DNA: TGTGCCAGTAGTGTTCTAGCGGGAGTTGACAATGAGCAGTTCTTC
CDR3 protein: CASSVLAGVDNEQFF

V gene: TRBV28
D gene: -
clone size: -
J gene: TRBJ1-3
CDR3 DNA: TGTGCCAGCAGTTTATCCGACGGAGGAAACACCATATATTTT
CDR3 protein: CASSLSDGGNTIYF

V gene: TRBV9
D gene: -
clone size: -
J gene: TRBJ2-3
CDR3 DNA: TGTGCCAGCAGCGTCGGTAGGTTCACAGATACGCAGTATTTT
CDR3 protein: CASSVGRFTDTQYF

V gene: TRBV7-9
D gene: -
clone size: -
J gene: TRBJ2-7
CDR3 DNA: TGTGCCAGCAGTCGGAGGACGGATTCCTACGAGCAGTACTTC
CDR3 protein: CASSRRTDSYEQYF

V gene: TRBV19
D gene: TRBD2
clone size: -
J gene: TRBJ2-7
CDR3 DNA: TGTGCCAGCACCGGGACTAGCGGGATTGGGGGGCAGTACTTC
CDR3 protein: CASTGTSGIGGQYF

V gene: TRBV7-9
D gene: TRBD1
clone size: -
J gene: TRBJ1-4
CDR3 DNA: TGTGCCAGCAGCCACGGACAGGGTACTGAAAAACTGTTTTTT
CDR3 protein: CASSHGQGTEKLFF

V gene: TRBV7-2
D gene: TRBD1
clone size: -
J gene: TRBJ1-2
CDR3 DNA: TGTGCCAGCAGCTTACAGGGGGCCGTGTATGGCTACACCTTC
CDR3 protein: CASSLQGAVYGYTF

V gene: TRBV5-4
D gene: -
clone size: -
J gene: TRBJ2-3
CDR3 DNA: TGTGCCAGCAGCTTGGTGGGCACAGCAGATACGCAGTATTTT
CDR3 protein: CASSLVGTADTQYF

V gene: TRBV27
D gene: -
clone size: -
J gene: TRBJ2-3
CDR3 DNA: TGTGCCAGCAGTTTGAGAGGGAGAGGAGATACGCAGTATTTT
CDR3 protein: CASSLRGRGDTQYF

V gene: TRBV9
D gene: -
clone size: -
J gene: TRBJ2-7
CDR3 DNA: TGTGCCAGCAGCGTAGAGGCCAGCGGCATCTACGAGCAGTACTTC
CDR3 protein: CASSVEASGIYEQYF

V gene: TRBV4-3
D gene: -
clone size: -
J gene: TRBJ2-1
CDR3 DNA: TGCGCCAGCAGCCAAGATCCTCTCTACAATGAGCAGTTCTTC
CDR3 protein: CASSQDPLYNEQFF

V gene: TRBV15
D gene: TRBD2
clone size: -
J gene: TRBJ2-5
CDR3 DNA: TGTGCCACCAGCAGAGATTTCGGACTAGCGGGGCTACAAGAGACCCAGTACTTC
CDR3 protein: CATSRDFGLAGLQETQYF

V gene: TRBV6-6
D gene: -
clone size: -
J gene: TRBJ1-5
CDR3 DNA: TGTGCCAGCAGTTATTCTTGGGGTGGGCCCCAGCATTTT
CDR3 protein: CASSYSWGGPQHF

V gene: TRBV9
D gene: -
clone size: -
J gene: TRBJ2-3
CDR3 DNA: TGTGCCAGCAGCACTAGTCCCGTGCCGGGCACAGATACGCAGTATTTT
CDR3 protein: CASSTSPVPGTDTQYF

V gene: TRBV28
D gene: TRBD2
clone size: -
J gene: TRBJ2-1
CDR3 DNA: TGTGCCAGCAGCCGACTAGCGGGAGATTATGAGCAGTTCTTC
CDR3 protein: CASSRLAGDYEQFF

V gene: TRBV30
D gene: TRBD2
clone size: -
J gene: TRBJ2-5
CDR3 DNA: TGTGCCTGGAGGGGACTAGCGGGAATAGAGACCCAGTACTTC
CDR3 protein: CAWRGLAGIETQYF

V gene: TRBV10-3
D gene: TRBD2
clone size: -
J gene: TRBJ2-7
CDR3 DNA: TGTGCCATCACTCGGGGACTATCAGACGAGCAGTACTTC
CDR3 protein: CAITRGLSDEQYF

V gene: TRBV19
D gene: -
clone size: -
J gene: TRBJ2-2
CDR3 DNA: TGTGCCAGTACCGCCGAGTTAATCGGGGAGCTGTTTTTT
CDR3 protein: CASTAELIGELFF

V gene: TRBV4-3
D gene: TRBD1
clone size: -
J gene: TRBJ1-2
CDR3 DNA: TGCGCCAGCAGGCGTACCCCGGGACAGAATAACTATGGCTACACCTTC
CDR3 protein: CASRRTPGQNNYGYTF

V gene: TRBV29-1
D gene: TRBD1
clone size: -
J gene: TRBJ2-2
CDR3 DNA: TGCAGCGTCATAACAGGGGCCGCCGGGGAGCTGTTTTTT
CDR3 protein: CSVITGAAGELFF

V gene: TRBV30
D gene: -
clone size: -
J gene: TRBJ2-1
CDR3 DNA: TGTGCCTGGAAGGTAGCGGTAGACAATGAGCAGTTCTTC
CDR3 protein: CAWKVAVDNEQFF

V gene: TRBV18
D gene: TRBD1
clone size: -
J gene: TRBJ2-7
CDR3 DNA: TGTGCCAGCTCACCATATTTTTCCGGGGCGTCGACAGGGGAGTCCTACGAGCAGTACTTC
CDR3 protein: CASSPYFSGASTGESYEQYF

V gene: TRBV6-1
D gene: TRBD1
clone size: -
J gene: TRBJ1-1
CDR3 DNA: TGTGCCAGCAGCCTGGACAGGGATGCTGAAGCTTTCTTT
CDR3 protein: CASSLDRDAEAFF

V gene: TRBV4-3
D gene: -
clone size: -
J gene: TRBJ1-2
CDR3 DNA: TGCGCCAGCAGCCAGGAACAGGGTGGTGTCAATGGCTACACCTTC
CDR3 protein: CASSQEQGGVNGYTF

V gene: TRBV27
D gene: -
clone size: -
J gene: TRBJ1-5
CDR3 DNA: TGTGCCAGCAGTTTTGACAGATACAATCAGCCCCAGCATTTT
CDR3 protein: CASSFDRYNQPQHF